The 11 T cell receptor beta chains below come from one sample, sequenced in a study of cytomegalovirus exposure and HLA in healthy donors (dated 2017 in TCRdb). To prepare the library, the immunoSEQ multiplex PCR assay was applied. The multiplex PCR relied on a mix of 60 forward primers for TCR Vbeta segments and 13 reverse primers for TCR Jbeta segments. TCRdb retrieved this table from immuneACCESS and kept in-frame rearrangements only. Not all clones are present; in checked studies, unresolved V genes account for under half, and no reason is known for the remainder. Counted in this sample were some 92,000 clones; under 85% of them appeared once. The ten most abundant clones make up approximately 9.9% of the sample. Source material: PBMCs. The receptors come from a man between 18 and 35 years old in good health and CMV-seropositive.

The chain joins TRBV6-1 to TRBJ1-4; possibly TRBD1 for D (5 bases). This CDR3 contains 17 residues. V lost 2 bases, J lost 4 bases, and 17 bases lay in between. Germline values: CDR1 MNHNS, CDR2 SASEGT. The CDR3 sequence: CASSEISIWQGNEKLFF. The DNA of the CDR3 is TGTGCCAGCAGTGAAATATCAATTTGGCAGGGTAATGAAAAACTGTTTTTT.

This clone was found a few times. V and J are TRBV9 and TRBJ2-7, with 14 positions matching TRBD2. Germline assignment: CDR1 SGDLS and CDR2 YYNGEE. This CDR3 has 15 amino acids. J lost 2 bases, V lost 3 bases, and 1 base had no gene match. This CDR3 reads CASSGLAGGTYEQYF. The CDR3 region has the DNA TGTGCCAGCAGCGGACTAGCGGGGGGGACCTACGAGCAGTACTTC.

The chain's CDR3 is CASSPEGTSDTDTQYF. CDR3 bases: TGTGCCAGCAGCCCCGAGGGGACTAGCGACACAGATACGCAGTATTTT. The chain recombines TRBV14 with TRBJ2-3; 10 nucleotides agree with TRBD2. Trimming took 4 bases from V and 2 from J; bases not matched to a gene: 6. Per the germline V gene, CDR1 is SGHDN and CDR2 is FVKESK. The CDR3 totals 16 residues. The full variable domain, rest sourced from reference TRBV14 and TRBJ2-3, is EAGVTQFPSHSVIEKGQTVTLRCDPISGHDNLYWYRRVMGKEIKFLLHFVKESKQDESGMPNNRFLAERTGGTYSTLKVQPAELEDSGVYFCASSPEGTSDTDTQYFGPGTRLTVL.

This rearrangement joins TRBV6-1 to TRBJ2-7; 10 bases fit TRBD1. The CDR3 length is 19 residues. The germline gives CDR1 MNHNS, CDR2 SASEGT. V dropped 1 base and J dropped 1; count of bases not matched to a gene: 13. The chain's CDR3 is CASSEGDRGLASRSYEQYF. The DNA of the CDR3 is TGTGCCAGCAGTGAAGGTGACAGGGGGCTCGCATCCCGGTCCTACGAGCAGTACTTC.

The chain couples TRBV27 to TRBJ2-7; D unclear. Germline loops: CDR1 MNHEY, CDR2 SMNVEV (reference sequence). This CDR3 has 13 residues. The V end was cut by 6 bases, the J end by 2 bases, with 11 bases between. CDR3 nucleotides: TGTGCCAGCAGCCTATCTGGGCCCTACGAGCAGTACTTC. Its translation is CASSLSGPYEQYF.

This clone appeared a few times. CDR3 sequence (DNA): TGTGCCAGCAGTGAAAGTTGGGGACTTAACACTGAAGCTTTCTTT. It specifies CASSESWGLNTEAFF. The rearrangement joins TRBV6-1 to TRBJ1-1, with D possibly being TRBD1 (5 bases). Germline-derived CDR1 and CDR2 are MNHNS and SASEGT. V lost 2 bases and J 2 bases, leaving 12 bases between the germline ends. This CDR3 is built from 15 residues.

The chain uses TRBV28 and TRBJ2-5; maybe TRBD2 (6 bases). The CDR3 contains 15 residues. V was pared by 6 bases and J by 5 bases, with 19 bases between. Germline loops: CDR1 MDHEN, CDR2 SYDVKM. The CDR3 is CASSRRGGERETQYF. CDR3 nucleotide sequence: TGTGCCAGCAGCCGAAGGGGCGGGGAAAGGGAGACCCAGTACTTC. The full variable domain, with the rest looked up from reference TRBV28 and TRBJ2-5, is DVKVTQSSRYLVKRTGEKVFLECVQDMDHENMFWYRQDPGLGLRLIYFSYDVKMKEKGDIPEGYSVSREKKERFSLILESASTNQTSMYLCASSRRGGERETQYFGPGTRLLVL.

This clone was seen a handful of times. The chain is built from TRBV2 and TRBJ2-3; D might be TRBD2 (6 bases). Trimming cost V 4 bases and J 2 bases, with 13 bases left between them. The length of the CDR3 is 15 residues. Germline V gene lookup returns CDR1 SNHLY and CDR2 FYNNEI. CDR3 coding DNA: TGTGCCAGCAGTGGGGGTAGCGGTTTCACAGATACGCAGTATTTT. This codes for CASSGGSGFTDTQYF.

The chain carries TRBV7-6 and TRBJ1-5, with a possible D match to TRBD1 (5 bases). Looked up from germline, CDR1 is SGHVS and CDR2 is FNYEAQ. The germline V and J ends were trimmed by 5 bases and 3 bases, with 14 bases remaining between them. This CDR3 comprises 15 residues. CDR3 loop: CASSPGQGYNQPQHF. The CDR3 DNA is TGTGCCAGCAGCCCCGGCCAGGGCTACAATCAGCCCCAGCATTTT.

In DNA, the CDR3 is TGTGCCAGCAGTTTGAGGACAGGGGCCACCTACGAGCAGTACTTC. This encodes CASSLRTGATYEQYF. The chain employs TRBV27 and TRBJ2-7, with TRBD1 matching over 9 bases. J gave up 2 bases and V 3 bases, and 5 bases lay outside the gene matches. The CDR3 consists of 15 residues. Germline V gene sequence: CDR1 MNHEY, CDR2 SMNVEV (reference sequence).

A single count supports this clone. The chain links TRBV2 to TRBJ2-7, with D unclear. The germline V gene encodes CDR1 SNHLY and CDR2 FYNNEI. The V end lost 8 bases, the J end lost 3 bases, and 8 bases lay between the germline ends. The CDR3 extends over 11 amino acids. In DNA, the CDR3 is TGTGCCAGCCTTCAGGACTACGAGCAGTACTTC. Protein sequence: CASLQDYEQYF.